This entry lists 6 T cell receptor beta chains sequenced from one sample in a study of a mutant IDH1 vaccine in newly diagnosed glioma. The time point was: week 47, end of study. Alongside topical imiquimod, each dose of vaccine comprised 300 ug of mutant IDH1 20-mer peptide. The data were produced by immunoSEQ multiplex PCR, yet TCRdb's version contains in-frame clones alone and is incomplete. This sample has approximately 52,000 clones; about 80% occur once, and the top ten carry roughly 5%. Their recognized antigens are unknown. Source: PBMCs, taken from a glioma patient whose treatment included an IDH1 peptide vaccine. These receptors were collected from a woman in her 40s with glioma. Some clones in this sample may be carry-over from other donors' samples.

The chain links TRBV5-1 to TRBJ1-2; D is uncertain. V lost 6 bases and J lost 0, with 12 bases in between. The CDR3 length is 14 residues. Germline lookup yields CDR1 SGHRS and CDR2 YFSETQ. The CDR3 DNA sequence: TGCGCCAGCACCCGTTCCGGGACTAACTATGGCTACACCTTC. Protein sequence: CASTRSGTNYGYTF.

This clone has just a few counts. At one of its ends the junction is not consistent with the germline gene, which may arise from a read error. The gene calls are TRBV25-1 and TRBJ1-1; D ambiguous. Germline CDR1 reads MGHDK; CDR2 reads SYGVNS. The CDR3 sequence is 13 residues long. CDR3 nucleotide sequence: TGTGCCAGCAGTGAATACCGGGGTACTGAAGCTTCCTTT. Its translation is CASSEYRGTEASF.

CDR3 region: CASSVAQKGTEAFF. The CDR3, as DNA: TGTGCCAGCAGCGTAGCCCAGAAGGGCACTGAAGCTTTCTTT. The chain has TRBV9 and TRBJ1-1; D unclear. There are 14 residues in the CDR3. V was cut by 0 bases and J by 4 bases, with 10 bases left in between. Germline CDR1 is SGDLS and CDR2 is YYNGEE.

This clone was seen only a few times. This CDR3 reads CASRLQGNTGELFF. Written as DNA, the CDR3 is TGTGCCAGCAGGCTACAGGGTAACACCGGGGAGCTGTTTTTT. The chain links TRBV6-4 to TRBJ2-2; D perhaps matches TRBD1 (6 bases). CDR1 and CDR2 (germline): MRHNA, SNTAGT. CDR3 length equals 14 residues. Deletions cut 6 bases from V and 2 bases from J, with 10 bases between.

The V call is TRBV29-1, the J call TRBJ2-1; D unresolved. The length of the CDR3 is 14 residues. V lost 4 bases to trimming and J lost 5 bases, with 15 bases between them. From germline, CDR1 is SQVTM and CDR2 ANQGSEA. The DNA of the CDR3 is TGCAGCGTTGGGGCTTTGGGGATGAACAATGAGCAGTTCTTC. Its translation: CSVGALGMNNEQFF.

The chain employs TRBV5-1 and TRBJ1-5; D may be TRBD1 (5 bases). CDR1 and CDR2 from the germline V gene are SGHRS and YFSETQ. Deletions cut 3 bases from V and 0 bases from J, with 10 bases between. The CDR3 is 15 residues long. This CDR3 is CASSSGGNSNQPQHF. DNA for the CDR3: TGCGCCAGCAGCTCCGGGGGTAATAGCAATCAGCCCCAGCATTTT.